Presented here are 20 T cell receptor beta chains from one specimen sequenced in a study of cytomegalovirus exposure and HLA in healthy donors (dated by TCRdb to 2016 to 2017). The method behind the library was the immunoSEQ multiplex PCR assay. A mixture of 60 forward primers for TCR Vbeta segments and 13 reverse primers for TCR Jbeta segments was used in the multiplex PCR. Sourced from immuneACCESS, this table was stored by TCRdb with only in-frame sequences that have V and J called. A share of the clones is absent; for the studies checked, an unresolved V gene accounts for under half, and the remainder has no known explanation. The sample table contains around 120,000 clones; only one count was recorded for 79% of them. Approximately 3% of the sample is in the top ten clones. The specimen was PBMCs. The receptors were sampled from a woman aged 40-49 years in good health and CMV-seronegative.

The count of this clone is one. The V call is TRBV11-2, the J call TRBJ2-7; 14 bases fit TRBD2. The germline gives CDR1 SGHAT, CDR2 FQNNGV. Germline trimming cut 8 bases from V and 6 bases from J; bases unmatched to any gene: 6. There are 14 residues in the CDR3. The CDR3 sequence is CASAVGLAGVEQYF. The CDR3 DNA sequence: TGTGCCAGCGCCGTGGGACTAGCGGGAGTCGAGCAGTACTTC.

The chain joins TRBV28 to TRBJ1-2; 7 bases are a match to TRBD1. This CDR3 contains 13 residues. Trimming cost V 8 bases and J 6 bases; bases outside gene matches: 9. CDR1 is MDHEN and CDR2 is SYDVKM in the germline V gene. The DNA for the CDR3 is TGTGCCAGCGGCGCCGACAGGGTTAATGGCTACACCTTC. This gives the protein CASGADRVNGYTF.

The chain uses TRBV19 and TRBJ2-6, with a tentative D call TRBD1 (5 bases). The CDR3 covers 15 residues. V dropped 5 bases and J dropped 2 bases, with 10 bases sitting between them. In germline, CDR1 is LNHDA, CDR2 SQIVND (reference sequence). CDR3 bases: TGTGCCAGTAGTTCTGGGGCCCCTGGGGCCAACGTCCTGACTTTC. This gives the protein CASSSGAPGANVLTF.

This sequence joins TRBV5-4 and TRBJ1-1, with 11 bases aligning to TRBD1. V was clipped by 4 bases and J by 6 bases; unmatched bases: 8. The CDR3 loop spans 15 amino acids. Germline loops: CDR1 SGHNT, CDR2 YYREEE (reference sequence). CDR3 nucleotides: TGTGCCAGCAGCAGTGGACAGGGGGCGTCGGCTGAAGCTTTCTTT. It translates to CASSSGQGASAEAFF.

The CDR3: CASSVGPTSGETQYF. CDR3 sequence (DNA): TGTGCCAGCAGCGTAGGCCCCACTAGCGGGGAGACCCAGTACTTC. V is TRBV9 and J is TRBJ2-5; TRBD2 aligns across 9 bases. V lost 0 bases and J lost 5; bases outside the gene matches: 5. The CDR3 length is 15 residues. Germline V lookup: CDR1 SGDLS, CDR2 YYNGEE.

The V and J genes are TRBV2 and TRBJ1-2; D is possibly TRBD1 (5 bases). V lost 7 bases, J lost 0 bases, and 12 bases lay in between. CDR3 length: 14 residues. The germline gives CDR1 SNHLY, CDR2 FYNNEI. DNA of the CDR3: TGTGCCAGCACCCCGACAGTGACTAACTATGGCTACACCTTC. Translation: CASTPTVTNYGYTF.

This clone turned up a few times. The chain recombines TRBV18 with TRBJ1-5; maybe TRBD1 (6 bases). CDR3 size: 13 residues. Trimming stripped 6 bases from V and 6 bases from J, with 12 bases between. Per germline, CDR1 KGHSH and CDR2 LQKENI. The CDR3 coding sequence is TGTGCCAGCTCCCAGGACAGAGGTCAGCCCCAGCATTTT. Protein sequence: CASSQDRGQPQHF.

This clone was detected a few times. The chain carries TRBV5-1 and TRBJ2-5; 10 nucleotides align to TRBD2. Looked up from germline, CDR1 is SGHRS and CDR2 is YFSETQ. The CDR3 runs 17 residues. After removal of 0 bases from V and 1 base from J, the junction contained 6 bases not matched to a gene. In nucleotides, the CDR3 is TGCGCCAGCAGCTTGGCCGGGTCTAGCGGGGGCCAAGAGACCCAGTACTTC. Its translation: CASSLAGSSGGQETQYF.

The chain uses TRBV2 and TRBJ2-5, with D possibly being TRBD2 (6 bases). CDR3 length equals 13 residues. CDR1 is SNHLY, CDR2 FYNNEI, per germline. V was clipped by 5 bases and J by 0 bases, with 7 bases between them. CDR3 loop: CASSKRDQETQYF. The CDR3 bases are TGTGCCAGCAGTAAGCGGGACCAAGAGACCCAGTACTTC.

This clone was found once. The chain joins TRBV9 to TRBJ1-1; weak D call: TRBD1 (5 bases). Trimming took 3 bases from V and 1 from J, leaving 10 bases between them. Germline CDR1 reads SGDLS; CDR2 reads YYNGEE. This CDR3 is 14 amino acids long. CDR3 amino acids: CASSAGLRNTEAFF. In DNA form, the CDR3 reads TGTGCCAGCAGCGCGGGACTCCGGAACACTGAAGCTTTCTTT. Filled out from reference TRBV9 and TRBJ1-1, the complete variable domain reads DSGVTQTPKHLITATGQRVTLRCSPRSGDLSVYWYQQSLDQGLQFLIQYYNGEERAKGNILERFSAQQFPDLHSELNLSSLELGDSALYFCASSAGLRNTEAFFGQGTRLTVV.

CDR3 DNA sequence: TGTGCCAGTAGGGACTTGACGGACCATGAGCAGTTCTTC. Translated: CASRDLTDHEQFF. This rearrangement joins TRBV19 to TRBJ2-1; TRBD2 is a possible D gene (5 bases). V lost 6 bases, J lost 8 bases, and 14 bases lay in between. Germline assignment: CDR1 LNHDA and CDR2 SQIVND (reference sequence). This CDR3 spans 13 amino acids.

The chain couples TRBV4-2 to TRBJ1-2; D not resolved. Trimming left V 1 base short and J 4 bases short, with 13 bases between. Germline V gives CDR1 LGHNA, CDR2 YNFKEQ. The CDR3 has 15 amino acids. CDR3 bases: TGTGCCAGCAGCCAAGTAAACAGCTTAGGCTATGGCTACACCTTC. It codes for CASSQVNSLGYGYTF.

This chain links TRBV6-5 with TRBJ1-2; maybe TRBD1 (5 bases). Germline V gene data show CDR1 as MNHEY and CDR2 as SVGAGI. The V end lost 10 bases, the J end lost 7 bases, and 25 bases lay between the germline ends. This CDR3 region has 15 residues. CDR3: CATTSSGAYMGGYTF. CDR3 coding DNA: TGTGCCACCACATCAAGTGGGGCCTATATGGGTGGCTACACCTTC.

This clone was picked up a small number of times. The CDR3 loop is CSVEGGGAYEQYF. The DNA of the CDR3 is TGCAGCGTTGAAGGCGGGGGGGCCTACGAGCAGTACTTC. V usage is TRBV29-1 and J usage is TRBJ2-7, with 9 bases matching TRBD2. The CDR3 totals 13 residues. Germline V CDR1 and CDR2: SQVTM, ANQGSEA. The V gene end was trimmed by 1 base and the J gene end by 2 bases; junction bases not matched to a gene: 0.

The chain couples TRBV6-1 to TRBJ1-1; TRBD1 aligns across 8 bases. Trimming removed 2 bases from V and 0 bases from J; junction bases left unmatched: 8. Germline values: CDR1 MNHNS, CDR2 SASEGT. This CDR3 spans 17 amino acids. Here the CDR3 DNA reads TGTGCCAGCAGTGAAAACCGGGACAGGCCGATGAACACTGAAGCTTTCTTT. Its translation is CASSENRDRPMNTEAFF.

This chain joins TRBV7-2 and TRBJ2-7; 9 bases map to TRBD1. The CDR3 runs 13 residues. Germline assignment: CDR1 SGHTA and CDR2 FQGNSA. Trimming cost V 5 bases and J 7 bases; bases outside gene matches: 6. The CDR3 is CASSRDRDLEQYF. CDR3 coding DNA: TGTGCCAGCAGCAGGGACAGGGATCTTGAGCAGTACTTC.

The rearrangement links TRBV5-1 to TRBJ2-1, with unresolved D. Trimming shortened V by 4 bases and J by 4 bases, and 9 bases separated the two germline ends. The CDR3 has 13 amino acids. CDR1 SGHRS and CDR2 YFSETQ come from the germline V gene. The CDR3 is CASSLDVYNEQFF. In DNA, the CDR3 is TGCGCCAGCAGCCTAGACGTGTACAATGAGCAGTTCTTC. The full variable domain, its missing parts supplied by reference TRBV5-1 and TRBJ2-1, is KAGVTQTPRYLIKTRGQQVTLSCSPISGHRSVSWYQQTPGQGLQFLFEYFSETQRNKGNFPGRFSGRQFSNSRSEMNVSTLELGDSALYLCASSLDVYNEQFFGPGTRLTVL.

The V gene is TRBV28, the J gene TRBJ2-7, with 9 bases identical to TRBD1. J was trimmed by 12 bases and V by 2 bases; bases with no gene match: 11. CDR3 length: 14 residues. In germline, CDR1 is MDHEN, CDR2 SYDVKM. CDR3 sequence reads: CASSLLGQGTNRYF. Here the CDR3 DNA reads TGTGCCAGCAGTTTACTTGGACAGGGGACTAATCGGTACTTC. The complete variable domain, with remaining parts taken from reference TRBV28 and TRBJ2-7, reads DVKVTQSSRYLVKRTGEKVFLECVQDMDHENMFWYRQDPGLGLRLIYFSYDVKMKEKGDIPEGYSVSREKKERFSLILESASTNQTSMYLCASSLLGQGTNRYFGPGTRLTVT.

This clone was counted between two and nine times. At one end, the junction sequence differs from germline, possibly due to a read error. The chain links TRBV27 to TRBJ2-7; no clear D gene. The CDR3 extends over 9 amino acids. CDR1 MNHEY and CDR2 SMNVEV come from the germline V gene (reference sequence). CDR3 in DNA: TGTGCCAGCAGGCGATGTAGGAGCTTC. This translates into CASRRCRSF.

V usage is TRBV19 and J usage is TRBJ1-2; the match to TRBD1 covers 11 bases. Trimming at V came to 5 bases and at J to 8 bases, leaving 10 bases not matched to a gene. Per the germline V gene, CDR1 is LNHDA and CDR2 is SQIVND (reference sequence). There are 15 residues in the CDR3. In DNA, the CDR3 is TGTGCCAGTAGTTCTGGGACAGGGGGGCGTTACGGCTACACCTTC. Residues: CASSSGTGGRYGYTF. The full variable domain, with the rest looked up from reference TRBV19 and TRBJ1-2, is DGGITQSPKYLFRKEGQNVTLSCEQNLNHDAMYWYRQDPGQGLRLIYYSQIVNDFQKGDIAEGYSVSREKKESFPLTVTSAQKNPTAFYLCASSSGTGGRYGYTFGSGTRLTVV.